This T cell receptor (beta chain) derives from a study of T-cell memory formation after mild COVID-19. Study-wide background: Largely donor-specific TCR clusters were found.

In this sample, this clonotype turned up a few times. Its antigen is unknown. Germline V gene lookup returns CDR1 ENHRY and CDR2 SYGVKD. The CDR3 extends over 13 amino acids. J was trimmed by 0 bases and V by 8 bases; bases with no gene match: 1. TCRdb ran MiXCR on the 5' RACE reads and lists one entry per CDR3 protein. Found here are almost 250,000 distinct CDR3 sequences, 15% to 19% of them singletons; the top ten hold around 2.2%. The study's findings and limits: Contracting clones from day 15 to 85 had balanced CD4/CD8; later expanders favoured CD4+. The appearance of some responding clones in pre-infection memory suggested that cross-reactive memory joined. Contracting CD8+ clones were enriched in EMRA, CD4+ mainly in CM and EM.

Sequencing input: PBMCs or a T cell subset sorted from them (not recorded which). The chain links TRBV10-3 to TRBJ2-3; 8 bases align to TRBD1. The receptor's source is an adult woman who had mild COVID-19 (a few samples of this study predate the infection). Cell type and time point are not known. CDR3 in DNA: TGTGCCATCGGACAGGGTAGCACAGATACGCAGTATTTT. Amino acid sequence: CAIGQGSTDTQYF.